This entry lists 18 T cell receptor beta chains sequenced from one sample in a study of cytomegalovirus exposure and HLA in healthy donors. The data were produced by immunoSEQ multiplex PCR, yet TCRdb's version contains in-frame clones alone and is incomplete. The repertoire includes approximately 150,000 clones, around four fifths of them detected once, and around 2.5% sits in the top ten. The specimen was PBMCs. These receptors were obtained from a man aged 30 to 39 in good health and CMV-seropositive.

This sequence joins TRBV7-2 and TRBJ2-3, with 11 bases that match TRBD2. V gave up 1 base and J gave up 15 bases; unmatched junction bases: 9. Germline V gene data show CDR1 as SGHTA and CDR2 as FQGNSA. CDR3 length: 14 residues. CDR3 in DNA: TGTGCCAGCAGCTTAGTTAGCGGGGGGGCCAGACGTTATTTT. It encodes CASSLVSGGARRYF.

J is TRBJ1-2 and V is TRBV9, with 7 positions matching TRBD1. There are 14 residues in the CDR3. Germline CDR1 SGDLS, CDR2 YYNGEE. Germline trimming cut 4 bases from V and 2 bases from J; bases unmatched to any gene: 5. CDR3 residues: CASSLGQPNYGYTF. CDR3 DNA: TGTGCCAGCAGCTTGGGACAGCCAAACTATGGCTACACCTTC.

V gene TRBV18 combines with J gene TRBJ1-2, with D perhaps matching TRBD1 (5 bases). This CDR3 spans 15 amino acids. Germline assignment: CDR1 KGHSH and CDR2 LQKENI. The ends were cut back, 4 bases at V and 0 bases at J, with 12 bases in the middle. In DNA, the CDR3 is TGTGCCAGCTCACTCGGGGGACCGACTAACTATGGCTACACCTTC. Translated: CASSLGGPTNYGYTF. Full variable domain (outside the CDR3, taken from reference TRBV18 and TRBJ1-2): NAGVMQNPRHLVRRRGQEARLRCSPMKGHSHVYWYRQLPEEGLKFMVYLQKENIIDESGMPKERFSAEFPKEGPSILRIQQVVRGDSAAYFCASSLGGPTNYGYTFGSGTRLTVV.

With regard to this clone: Other DNA sequences within the sample encode an identical CDR3. In DNA form, the CDR3 reads TGCGCCAGCAGCTTGCTGTCTCAAGAGACCCAGTACTTC. Amino acid sequence: CASSLLSQETQYF. This chain uses TRBV5-1 with TRBJ2-5; D is unresolved. The germline V gene encodes CDR1 SGHRS and CDR2 YFSETQ. CDR3 length: 13 residues. Trimming removed 1 base from V and 2 bases from J, with 6 bases in between. The whole variable domain, remainder taken from reference TRBV5-1 and TRBJ2-5, is KAGVTQTPRYLIKTRGQQVTLSCSPISGHRSVSWYQQTPGQGLQFLFEYFSETQRNKGNFPGRFSGRQFSNSRSEMNVSTLELGDSALYLCASSLLSQETQYFGPGTRLLVL.

The chain is built from TRBV7-9 and TRBJ2-1; TRBD2 agrees at 7 bases. Germline V gene sequence: CDR1 SEHNR, CDR2 FQNEAQ (reference sequence). V trimming: 5 bases; J trimming: 0 bases; junction bases outside the gene matches: 7. The CDR3 extends over 16 amino acids. For the CDR3, the DNA is TGTGCCAGCAGCGCCGGACTAGTTAGCTCCTACAATGAGCAGTTCTTC. Its translation is CASSAGLVSSYNEQFF.

This clone was counted only a few times. This chain joins TRBV7-9 and TRBJ1-6; the match to TRBD1 covers 7 bases. Germline V gene lookup returns CDR1 SEHNR and CDR2 FQNEAQ (reference sequence). V gave up 5 bases and J gave up 7 bases; unmatched junction bases: 5. The CDR3 has 14 amino acids. CDR3 nucleotide sequence: TGTGCCAGCAGCAATACAGGGGCCAATTCACCCCTCCACTTT. This translates into CASSNTGANSPLHF.

V gene TRBV4-3 combines with J gene TRBJ1-6; D is undetermined. Trimming pared 0 bases from V and 8 bases from J, leaving 11 bases between. The CDR3 loop spans 15 amino acids. Germline V gene lookup returns CDR1 LGHNA and CDR2 YSLEER. The CDR3 region is CASSQERGYYSPLHF. The CDR3 DNA is TGCGCCAGCAGCCAAGAGCGAGGTTACTATTCACCCCTCCACTTT.

The gene calls are TRBV12-5 and TRBJ2-1; D call uncertain. The CDR3 is made up of 13 amino acids. CDR1 and CDR2 from the germline V gene are LGHNT and FRNRAP. V gave up 6 bases and J gave up 4 bases, with 10 bases separating them. CDR3 loop: CASGPTQYNEQFF. As DNA, the CDR3 is TGTGCTAGTGGCCCGACACAATACAATGAGCAGTTCTTC.

The V call is TRBV4-1, the J call TRBJ2-3; weak D call: TRBD2 (7 bases). This CDR3 spans 16 amino acids. Germline CDR1 and CDR2: MGHRA and YSYEKL. Trimming left V 0 bases short and J 5 bases short, with 15 bases between. The CDR3 loop is CASSQDRGGAVDTQYF. CDR3 sequence (DNA): TGCGCCAGCAGCCAAGATAGGGGGGGGGCGGTAGATACGCAGTATTTT.

V and J are TRBV21-1 and TRBJ2-7; TRBD1 is taken as the D call from the table, unchecked against the DNA. TRBV21-1 represents a pseudogene. The CDR3 contains 17 residues. DNA of the CDR3: TGTGCCAGCAGCAATCCGATCAGGGACAGGGGGCAGGACGAGCAGTACTTC. It codes for CASSNPIRDRGQDEQYF.

This clone occurred a few times. The chain joins TRBV2 to TRBJ1-2; D may be TRBD1 (6 bases). This CDR3 is built from 11 residues. Germline CDR1 and CDR2: SNHLY and FYNNEI. V was trimmed by 11 bases and J by 5 bases, leaving 12 bases between them. The CDR3: CAGGESYGYTF. CDR3 nucleotide sequence: TGTGCCGGGGGCGAGAGTTATGGCTACACCTTC. The variable domain in full, with the rest retrieved from reference TRBV2 and TRBJ1-2, is EPEVTQTPSHQVTQMGQEVILRCVPISNHLYFYWYRQILGQKVEFLVSFYNNEISEKSEIFDDQFSVERPDGSNFTLKIRSTKLEDSAMYFCAGGESYGYTFGSGTRLTVV.

The rearrangement joins TRBV29-1 to TRBJ2-1; 7 positions agree with TRBD1. The CDR3 is made up of 14 amino acids. In germline, CDR1 is SQVTM, CDR2 ANQGSEA. Trimming removed 6 bases from V and 1 base from J; junction bases left unmatched: 6. Here the CDR3 DNA reads TGCAGCGTCCGAAGGGACAGATCCTACAATGAGCAGTTCTTC. Protein: CSVRRDRSYNEQFF.

V and J are TRBV6-5 and TRBJ2-7; 10 positions agree with TRBD1. The germline V gene has CDR1 MNHEY and CDR2 SVGAGI. J gave up 4 bases and V 4 bases, and 7 bases lay outside the gene matches. The CDR3 is 15 residues long. This chain's CDR3 is CASSSPTGGAYEQYF. DNA of the CDR3: TGTGCCAGCAGTTCCCCGACAGGGGGCGCATACGAGCAGTACTTC.

Here the CDR3 DNA reads TGCGCCAGCAGCTTGGGACAAGGAAACACCATATATTTT. Translating it yields CASSLGQGNTIYF. This chain uses TRBV5-1 with TRBJ1-3; D is ambiguous. V lost 0 bases to trimming and J lost 4 bases, with 5 bases between them. The CDR3 consists of 13 residues. Germline CDR1 SGHRS, CDR2 YFSETQ.

The V and J genes are TRBV4-1 and TRBJ1-5; 12 bases align to TRBD1. Germline V CDR1 and CDR2: MGHRA, YSYEKL. V was clipped by 1 base and J by 5 bases; unmatched bases: 3. The CDR3 consists of 16 residues. The CDR3 protein is CASSQAGTGGYQPQHF. As DNA, the CDR3 is TGCGCCAGCAGCCAAGCGGGGACAGGGGGCTATCAGCCCCAGCATTTT.

The V and J genes are TRBV4-2 and TRBJ2-1; possibly TRBD2 for D (6 bases). Germline CDR1 reads LGHNA; CDR2 reads YNFKEQ. Trimming removed 0 bases from V and 10 bases from J, with 19 bases in between. The CDR3 has 16 residues. For the CDR3, the DNA is TGTGCCAGCAGCCAAGATACGACTAGAGGTACACGAGAGCAGTTCTTC. Protein: CASSQDTTRGTREQFF.

The chain recombines TRBV7-9 with TRBJ2-7, with 7 bases matching TRBD1. V lost 3 bases to trimming and J lost 4 bases; unmatched junction nucleotides: 6. The CDR3 extends over 14 amino acids. The germline V gene encodes CDR1 SEHNR and CDR2 FQNEAQ (reference sequence). CDR3 sequence (DNA): TGTGCCAGCAGCTTCTCCGAGGGGGCATACGAGCAGTACTTC. This encodes CASSFSEGAYEQYF.

The V call is TRBV9, the J call TRBJ2-3; TRBD1 aligns across 7 bases. V shed 5 bases, J shed 6 bases, and the junction held 12 bases outside the gene matches. The germline V gene encodes CDR1 SGDLS and CDR2 YYNGEE. The CDR3 has 15 residues. CDR3 protein: CASRPGTARADTQYF. Written as DNA, the CDR3 is TGTGCCAGCAGACCCGGGACAGCGAGGGCGGATACGCAGTATTTT.